This TCR beta chain was captured by sequencing in a study of molecular identifiers for immune sequencing clone quantification. Study conclusions and caveats: Spike-in Jurkat TCR RNA from a single cell reportedly registered among 950,000 or so naive cells.

Note on this clonotype: Its antigen is unidentified. Given a much more abundant clone one base away, this may be a read error.

Sorting recovered naive CD8 T cells on a CD8+CD4-CCR7+CD45RA+ profile. The CDR3 extends over 15 amino acids. V shed 0 bases and J shed 5 bases, with 12 bases lying between them. CDR1 and CDR2 from the germline V gene are MGHRA and YSYEKL. TCR libraries were built in bulk with a published protocol and specific TCR primers. TCRdb re-called the PCR reads with MiXCR, one entry per CDR3 protein. The data show approximately 550,000 distinct CDR3 sequences, under 30% seen once. This clonotype originated in a human donor in good health. Some libraries in this study had Jurkat cell RNA spiked in. Sequenced material: naive CD8+ T cells from blood, with Jurkat cell RNA spiked in. Subset reported: FACS-sorted CD8+CD4-CCR7+CD45RA+ naive T cells. The V gene is TRBV4-1, the J gene TRBJ2-3; unclear D gene. CDR3 sequence (DNA): TGCGCCAGCAGCCAAGAAGGCCGGAACATAGATACGCAGTATTTT. Translated, it gives CASSQEGRNIDTQYF.